The 9 T cell receptor beta chains below all came from one sample that was sequenced in a study of blood T cell repertoires in COVID-19. The data were produced by immunoSEQ multiplex PCR, yet TCRdb's version contains in-frame clones alone and is incomplete. Counted here are more than 100,000 clones, more than 60% occurring once; the ten biggest clones make up under 3%. The source material was peripheral blood. These receptors all stem from an older man with acute or convalescent COVID-19.

The chain combines TRBV20-1 with TRBJ1-4; D is undetermined. Deletions cut 5 bases from V and 11 bases from J, with 12 bases between. Germline assignment: CDR1 DFQATT and CDR2 SNEGSKA (reference sequence). CDR3 length equals 11 residues. DNA of the CDR3: TGCAGTGCTCAGATGGGTAGCAAACTGTTTTTT. It codes for CSAQMGSKLFF.

This chain connects TRBV5-1 to TRBJ1-4; 10 nucleotides match TRBD1. The J segment lost 8 bases and the V segment lost 2 bases, leaving 6 bases of the junction unmatched. CDR3 size: 15 residues. Germline CDR1 reads SGHRS; CDR2 reads YFSETQ. Written as DNA, the CDR3 is TGCGCCAGCAGCTTTAAGGGGACAGGGGCCGAAAAACTGTTTTTT. Its translation is CASSFKGTGAEKLFF.

In its sample, this clone was seen once. The gene calls are TRBV4-1 and TRBJ2-7; TRBD1 agrees at 9 bases. The germline gives CDR1 MGHRA, CDR2 YSYEKL. There are 18 residues in the CDR3. V shed 2 bases, J shed 2 bases, and the junction held 13 bases outside the gene matches. The CDR3 bases are TGCGCCAGCAGCCAATCTTCCTCCCAAGGGACAGGGACCTACGAGCAGTACTTC. It encodes CASSQSSSQGTGTYEQYF.

V usage is TRBV5-1 and J usage is TRBJ2-3; TRBD2 agrees at 11 bases. The ends lost 4 bases at V and 6 bases at J; junction bases unmatched: 7. The CDR3 is 15 amino acids. From germline, CDR1 is SGHRS and CDR2 YFSETQ. CDR3 nucleotides: TGCGCCAGCAGCATAGCGGGGGGGCCGTCTGATACGCAGTATTTT. Translating it yields CASSIAGGPSDTQYF.

CDR3 in DNA: TGTGCCAGCAGCCCGGCTTTGGCGGGGGGGCAAATAGCCGGGGAGCTGTTTTTT. This translates into CASSPALAGGQIAGELFF. J is TRBJ2-2 and V is TRBV9, with 9 nucleotides matching TRBD2. CDR1 SGDLS and CDR2 YYNGEE come from the germline V gene. CDR3 length equals 18 residues. J lost 6 bases, V lost 4 bases, and 16 bases had no gene match.

The chain uses TRBV18 and TRBJ1-1; a weak D match, TRBD1 (6 bases). CDR3 length equals 17 residues. Per the germline V gene, CDR1 is KGHSH and CDR2 is LQKENI. Trimming took 6 bases from V and 0 from J, leaving 20 bases between them. The CDR3 here is CASSRSRGAGLNTEAFF. As DNA, the CDR3 is TGTGCCAGCTCCCGCTCGCGGGGGGCAGGTTTGAACACTGAAGCTTTCTTT.

The rearrangement links TRBV2 to TRBJ1-6; the D is unclear. The CDR3 is 14 amino acids. Germline CDR1 reads SNHLY; CDR2 reads FYNNEI. V lost 3 bases and J 7 bases, leaving 10 bases between the germline ends. The CDR3 bases are TGTGCCAGCAGTGATGGCAGGAAGAATTCACCCCTCCACTTT. This codes for CASSDGRKNSPLHF.

CDR3 nucleotide sequence: TGTGCCAGCAGCGGCCCGGGTCAGGCCAGGGACGAGCAGTACTTC. Encoded protein: CASSGPGQARDEQYF. The V call is TRBV5-6, the J call TRBJ2-7; D may be TRBD1 (5 bases). This CDR3 spans 15 amino acids. Germline assignment: CDR1 SGHDT and CDR2 YYEEEE. With 4 bases removed from V and 5 bases from J, the gap between germline ends came to 19 bases.

This clone has just one count. This chain joins TRBV19 and TRBJ1-1; D is undetermined. Trimming stripped 5 bases from V and 3 bases from J, with 7 bases between. The CDR3 length is 12 residues. The germline CDR1 and CDR2 sequences are LNHDA and SQIVND (reference sequence). CDR3 loop: CASSEKYTEAFF. The CDR3 DNA sequence: TGTGCCAGTAGTGAGAAGTACACTGAAGCTTTCTTT. Drawing the rest from reference TRBV19 and TRBJ1-1, the complete variable domain is DGGITQSPKYLFRKEGQNVTLSCEQNLNHDAMYWYRQDPGQGLRLIYYSQIVNDFQKGDIAEGYSVSREKKESFPLTVTSAQKNPTAFYLCASSEKYTEAFFGQGTRLTVV.